The clone carrying this T cell receptor (beta chain) rates as large. CDR3 size: 12 residues. The V end was cut by 7 bases, the J end by 2 bases, with 8 bases between. The TRBV12-4/TRBJ1-2 clonotypes were amplified using barcode primers with ligated adaptors. TCRdb re-derived calls from the multiplex PCR reads in MiXCR, one entry per CDR3 protein. The sample shows several hundred distinct CDR3 sequences, almost 9% of them seen only once. V gene TRBV12-3 or TRBV12-4 combines with J gene TRBJ1-2; D unresolved. Sequencing was performed on tumor-infiltrating naive CD4+ T cells sorted from the breast tumor. The subset denotes: naive CD4+ T cells, CD4+CD45RA+CD25-. The source is a female donor with breast cancer. The CDR3 bases are TGTGCCAGCACCGCGCGGAACTATGGCTACACCTTC. It yields the protein CASTARNYGYTF.